Below are 8 T cell receptor beta chains sequenced from a single sample in a study of T cell repertoires in cytomegalovirus infection. TCRdb analysed the reads with MiXCR anew, one entry per CDR3 protein. This table holds around 240,000 distinct CDR3 sequences, approximately 22% found once. Sequencing was carried out using CD8+ T cells from PBMCs. The receptors originated from a human donor in good health (CMV status not recorded). Some clones in this sample may be carry-over from other donors' samples.

The chain uses TRBV15 and TRBJ1-1; possibly TRBD1 for D (5 bases). CDR1 is LNHNV and CDR2 is YYDKDF in the germline V gene (reference sequence). V lost 0 bases and J 8 bases, leaving 10 bases between the germline ends. The CDR3 extends over 13 amino acids. CDR3 residues: CATSRDSGTEAFF. The CDR3 DNA sequence: TGTGCCACCAGCAGAGATTCAGGGACCGAAGCTTTCTTT. The full variable domain, with the rest looked up from reference TRBV15 and TRBJ1-1, is DAMVIQNPRYQVTQFGKPVTLSCSQTLNHNVMYWYQQKSSQAPKLLFHYYDKDFNNEADTPDNFQSRRPNTSFCFLDIRSPGLGDTAMYLCATSRDSGTEAFFGQGTRLTVV.

The rearrangement uses TRBV7-2 and TRBJ2-7; perhaps D is TRBD1 or TRBD2 (5 bases each). This CDR3 spans 14 amino acids. Per germline, CDR1 SGHTA and CDR2 FQGNSA. V was trimmed by 5 bases and J by 7 bases, leaving 18 bases between them. The DNA for the CDR3 is TGTGCCAGCAGCCCACAGGTGGGAGAGGATGAGCAGTACTTC. Amino acid sequence: CASSPQVGEDEQYF.

V is TRBV4-1 and J is TRBJ1-5, with TRBD1 as a possible D gene (5 bases). Germline V gives CDR1 MGHRA, CDR2 YSYEKL. With 0 bases removed from V and 7 bases from J, the gap between germline ends came to 13 bases. The CDR3 is 15 amino acids. This CDR3 reads CASSQEVGEGQPQHF. The CDR3 coding sequence is TGCGCCAGCAGCCAAGAGGTGGGGGAGGGCCAGCCCCAGCATTTT.

The V call is TRBV14, the J call TRBJ2-3; D call uncertain. The CDR3 contains 15 residues. Germline CDR1 reads SGHDN; CDR2 reads FVKESK. The V end lost 0 bases, the J end lost 0 bases, and 7 bases lay between the germline ends. The CDR3 reads CASSQDITSTDTQYF. CDR3 DNA sequence: TGTGCCAGCAGCCAAGATATCACTAGCACAGATACGCAGTATTTT.

This rearrangement joins TRBV15 to TRBJ1-3, with D hard to call. Per germline, CDR1 LNHNV and CDR2 YYDKDF (reference sequence). Trimming removed 6 bases at V and 3 bases at J, with 9 bases between. There are 13 residues in the CDR3. The CDR3 sequence is CATSYESGNTIYF. The DNA for the CDR3 is TGTGCCACCAGTTATGAAAGTGGAAACACCATATATTTT.

This clonotype was picked up many times. The chain couples TRBV7-8 to TRBJ2-3; 11 nucleotides align to TRBD2. The V gene end was trimmed by 1 base and the J gene end by 2 bases; junction bases not matched to a gene: 5. Germline loops: CDR1 SGHVS, CDR2 FQNEAQ. This CDR3 has 17 residues. CDR3 DNA sequence: TGTGCCAGCAGCTTAGTCTTAGCGGGGGGGTTCACAGATACGCAGTATTTT. Translating gives CASSLVLAGGFTDTQYF.

The chain is built from TRBV2 and TRBJ2-1, with D unresolved. Germline V gives CDR1 SNHLY, CDR2 FYNNEI. Trimming removed 0 bases at V and 7 bases at J, with 7 bases between. This CDR3 contains 13 residues. CDR3 loop: CASSEARWNEQFF. CDR3 nucleotides: TGTGCCAGCAGTGAAGCGCGGTGGAATGAGCAGTTCTTC. Drawing the rest from reference TRBV2 and TRBJ2-1, the complete variable domain is EPEVTQTPSHQVTQMGQEVILRCVPISNHLYFYWYRQILGQKVEFLVSFYNNEISEKSEIFDDQFSVERPDGSNFTLKIRSTKLEDSAMYFCASSEARWNEQFFGPGTRLTVL.

This clonotype was seen repeatedly, ten times or more. The chain employs TRBV12-3 or TRBV12-4 and TRBJ2-4; no clear D. The CDR3 length is 14 residues. Between the trimmed V and J ends, which lost 4 bases and 7 bases, there was a span of 14 bases. The CDR3 loop is CASSSPASRNIQYF. CDR3 sequence (DNA): TGTGCCAGCAGTTCCCCGGCTAGTCGGAACATTCAGTACTTC.